The clone carrying this T cell receptor beta chain was detected ten times or more. As yet, its antigen is unknown. TCRdb passed the 5' RACE reads through MiXCR, listing each CDR3 protein once. The sample includes fewer than 55,000 distinct CDR3 sequences, about 7.4% of them seen just once. The sample originates from a study of spatial heterogeneity in lung cancer. As for the study in general: More than nine raw reads, on average, carried each unique TCR and UMI combination. Study observations and caveats: Among blood samples, ubiquitous expanded tumor TCRs appeared more at resection than at follow-up.

CDR1 is SGHRS, CDR2 YFSETQ, per germline. V lost 1 base to trimming and J lost 1 base, with 11 bases between them. The CDR3 runs to 15 residues. The sample's time point: sample taken at primary tumor resection. Unsorted whole RNA samples from tumor, nontumor lung or frozen PBMC were sequenced. The donor group consisted of roughly 70 patients who had untreated, early-stage non-small cell lung cancer. The chain combines TRBV5-1 with TRBJ1-1; D perhaps matches TRBD1 (5 bases). This TCR was recovered from a female donor with early-stage non-small cell lung cancer. The specimen comprised PBMCs, sampled at surgery. CDR3 in DNA: TGCGCCAGCAGCTTGTTCAAGGGGCCGAACACTGAAGCTTTCTTT. Translation: CASSLFKGPNTEAFF.